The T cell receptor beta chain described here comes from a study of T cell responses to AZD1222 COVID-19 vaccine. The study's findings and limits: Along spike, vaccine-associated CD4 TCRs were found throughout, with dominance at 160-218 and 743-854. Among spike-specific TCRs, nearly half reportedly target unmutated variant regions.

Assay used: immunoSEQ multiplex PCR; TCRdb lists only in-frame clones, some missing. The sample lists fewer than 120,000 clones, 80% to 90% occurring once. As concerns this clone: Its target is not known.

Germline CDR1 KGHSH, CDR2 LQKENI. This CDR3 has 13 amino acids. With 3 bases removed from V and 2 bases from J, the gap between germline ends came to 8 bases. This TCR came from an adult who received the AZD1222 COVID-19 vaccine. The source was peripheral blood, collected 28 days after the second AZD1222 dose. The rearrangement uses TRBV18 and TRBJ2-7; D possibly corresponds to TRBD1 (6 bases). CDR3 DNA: TGTGCCAGCTCACCGGCAGGGGCCTACGAGCAGTACTTC. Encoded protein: CASSPAGAYEQYF.